This T cell receptor beta chain was profiled in a study of post-analysis software for immune sequencing data. The overall study: Courses of disease covered relapsing-remitting, secondary progressive and progressive-relapsing multiple sclerosis.

In germline, CDR1 is LGHNA, CDR2 YSLEER. With 3 bases removed from V and 13 bases from J, the gap between germline ends came to 19 bases. CDR3 length: 14 amino acids. Study-level results: Multiple sclerosis was associated with a significant reduction in normalized Chao1 diversity relative to controls. Batch-matched samples strongly co-clustered by F measure. The study found TRBV5-6, TRBV5-1 and TRBV20-1 among a few TRBV segments more frequent in patients than controls.

In regard to this clonotype: Its antigen is still unknown.

Unique-molecular-identifier-tagged TCR beta cDNA libraries were used. Input of roughly 0.85 to 11 million T cells yielded a few hundred thousand cDNA molecules. From the PCR reads, TCRdb called clonotypes with MiXCR, one entry per CDR3 protein. Of roughly 730,000 distinct CDR3 sequences listed, approximately 30% were seen once; the top ten hold under 0.7%. Sample: blood. This receptor was taken from a girl between 5 and 17 years old with multiple sclerosis. The chain has TRBV4-3 and TRBJ2-4; D is perhaps TRBD1 or TRBD2 (5 bases each). The CDR3 loop is CASSQGTATYGQYF. CDR3 nucleotides: TGCGCCAGCAGCCAGGGGACGGCCACCTACGGGCAGTACTTC.